There are a few counts of the clone carrying this TCR delta chain. TCRdb applied CATT to the RT-PCR reads for clone calling. The data show some 4,000 delta-chain clones, with about 15% seen just once and 4.5% to 5% held by the top ten. V was shortened by 4 bases and J by 4 bases, with 31 bases between the two germline ends. The V gene's germline CDR1 is TSWWSYY and CDR2 QGS. The CDR3 is made up of 21 amino acids. The data are from a study of gamma-delta T cells after stem cell transplantation. The origin of this receptor is a human donor. It is not recorded whose cells these are; they may come from a transplant donor. V and J are TRDV1 and TRDJ2; tentative D call: TRDD3 (5 bases). Material for sequencing was gamma-delta T cells. CDR3 nucleotides: TGTGCTCTTGGGGCTTGGGAAAGGCCTTTCTCTCCGCTCGGGGAGACAGCACAACTCTTCTTT. This encodes CALGAWERPFSPLGETAQLFF.